This passage covers 16 T cell receptor beta chains from one sample sequenced in a study of shared clonotypes between healthy human individuals. CD45RO-negative, CCR7-positively selected cells formed the naive CD8 fraction, excluding terminally differentiated effector memory CD45RA+ cells. Produced via immunoSEQ multiplex PCR; TCRdb's table is partial and in-frame only. Here the sample spans about 1.9 million clones, about 94% being singletons. Sample: naive CD8+ T cells from PBMCs. The receptors here all came from a young man in good health. Some clones in this sample may be carry-over from other donors' samples.

This clone was observed a single time. The chain combines TRBV28 with TRBJ2-5; D may match TRBD1 or TRBD2 (5 bases each). The CDR3 contains 15 residues. In germline, CDR1 is MDHEN, CDR2 SYDVKM. The V end was cut by 4 bases, the J end by 5 bases, with 17 bases between. The CDR3 is CASSWDPGIGETQYF. The CDR3, as DNA: TGTGCCAGCAGTTGGGACCCTGGGATCGGTGAGACCCAGTACTTC.

The chain links TRBV6-6 to TRBJ2-2, with D possibly being TRBD1 (6 bases). There are 16 residues in the CDR3. Germline-derived CDR1 and CDR2 are MNHNY and SVGAGI (reference sequence). Trimming removed 0 bases at V and 4 bases at J, with 12 bases between. The CDR3: CASSYSTQGGTGELFF. In DNA form, the CDR3 reads TGTGCCAGCAGTTACTCGACACAGGGCGGCACCGGGGAGCTGTTTTTT.

The chain links TRBV7-9 to TRBJ2-2; D possibly corresponds to TRBD2 (6 bases). Germline values: CDR1 SEHNR, CDR2 FQNEAQ (reference sequence). The germline V and J ends were trimmed by 3 bases and 4 bases, with 12 bases remaining between them. The CDR3 is 15 residues long. CDR3 sequence reads: CASSLRDSATGELFF. DNA of the CDR3: TGTGCCAGCAGCTTGCGGGACTCCGCCACCGGGGAGCTGTTTTTT.

The chain combines TRBV5-4 with TRBJ2-7; the D gene is possibly TRBD2 (6 bases). V was clipped by 1 base and J by 4 bases, with 12 bases between them. Germline-derived CDR1 and CDR2 are SGHNT and YYREEE (reference sequence). CDR3 size: 14 residues. The CDR3 DNA follows: TGTGCCAGCAGCTTGAGTTTGGGAGGTTACGAGCAGTACTTC. This encodes CASSLSLGGYEQYF. Full variable domain (outside the CDR3, taken from reference TRBV5-4 and TRBJ2-7): ETGVTQSPTHLIKTRGQQVTLRCSSQSGHNTVSWYQQALGQGPQFIFQYYREEENGRGNFPPRFSGLQFPNYSSELNVNALELDDSALYLCASSLSLGGYEQYFGPGTRLTVT.

V usage is TRBV5-5 and J usage is TRBJ1-1, with no clear D. The CDR3 is made up of 20 amino acids. CDR1 is SGHKS and CDR2 is YYEKEE in the germline V gene (reference sequence). V was shortened by 4 bases and J by 2 bases, with 30 bases between the two germline ends. DNA of the CDR3: TGTGCCAGCAGCCCCCGGAGTTGGGTCCAGTCGGGTTCAGGAAACACTGAAGCTTTCTTT. Protein: CASSPRSWVQSGSGNTEAFF.

The J gene is TRBJ2-7, the V gene TRBV7-7, with 7 bases that match TRBD2. J was trimmed by 6 bases and V by 6 bases; bases with no gene match: 11. The CDR3 consists of 14 residues. The germline V gene has CDR1 SSHAT and CDR2 FNYEAQ (reference sequence). CDR3: CASRGTTLFTEQYF. The CDR3, as DNA: TGTGCCAGCAGGGGGACTACTCTATTCACCGAGCAGTACTTC.

This rearrangement joins TRBV27 to TRBJ2-7, with D unresolved. V gave up 3 bases and J gave up 6 bases, with 12 bases separating them. From germline, CDR1 is MNHEY and CDR2 SMNVEV (reference sequence). There are 13 residues in the CDR3. The CDR3 is CASSFWPAREQYF. CDR3 sequence (DNA): TGTGCCAGCAGTTTTTGGCCTGCCCGCGAGCAGTACTTC.

The genes are TRBV5-4 and TRBJ2-7, with 9 nucleotides matching TRBD2. CDR1 SGHNT and CDR2 YYREEE come from the germline V gene (reference sequence). V shed 1 base, J shed 2 bases, and the junction held 4 bases outside the gene matches. The CDR3 length is 15 residues. DNA for the CDR3: TGTGCCAGCAGCTTGAAAGCGGGAGGCCCCTACGAGCAGTACTTC. Translating gives CASSLKAGGPYEQYF.

V and J are TRBV4-1 and TRBJ1-4; TRBD1 is a possible D gene (6 bases). V lost 3 bases to trimming and J lost 11 bases, with 19 bases between them. The CDR3 has 15 amino acids. In germline, CDR1 is MGHRA, CDR2 YSYEKL. The CDR3, as DNA: TGCGCCAGCAGCCACCCACAGGGCGCTGAGGAGAAACTGTTTTTT. This translates into CASSHPQGAEEKLFF.

The J gene is TRBJ1-1, the V gene TRBV19, with 9 nucleotides matching TRBD1. Germline CDR1 and CDR2: LNHDA and SQIVND (reference sequence). The CDR3 totals 16 residues. Trimming at V came to 4 bases and at J to 5 bases, leaving 11 bases not matched to a gene. Here the CDR3 reads CASSTQRGQGGTEAFF. The DNA for the CDR3 is TGTGCCAGTAGTACCCAGAGGGGACAGGGTGGGACTGAAGCTTTCTTT. The entire variable domain, with the rest obtained from reference TRBV19 and TRBJ1-1, is as follows: DGGITQSPKYLFRKEGQNVTLSCEQNLNHDAMYWYRQDPGQGLRLIYYSQIVNDFQKGDIAEGYSVSREKKESFPLTVTSAQKNPTAFYLCASSTQRGQGGTEAFFGQGTRLTVV.

This chain links TRBV7-2 with TRBJ2-2, with 8 bases matching TRBD2. V lost 6 bases and J lost 0; bases outside the gene matches: 3. The CDR3 sequence is 15 residues long. Germline V gene sequence: CDR1 SGHTA, CDR2 FQGNSA. The CDR3 DNA reads TGTGCCAGCAGACCGGGACTAGCGAACACCGGGGAGCTGTTTTTT. This codes for CASRPGLANTGELFF.

The CDR3 nucleotides read TGCGCCAGCAGCCACGGGGACAGGGATAATTCACCCCTCCACTTT. Its protein is CASSHGDRDNSPLHF. The V and J genes are TRBV4-3 and TRBJ1-6, with TRBD1 matching 9 bases. Germline V gene lookup returns CDR1 LGHNA and CDR2 YSLEER. V lost 3 bases to trimming and J lost 5 bases; unmatched junction nucleotides: 2. This CDR3 contains 15 residues.

This clone is a singleton in its sample. V and J are TRBV6-6 and TRBJ2-7; D remains ambiguous. The CDR3 totals 13 residues. With 5 bases removed from V and 0 bases from J, the gap between germline ends came to 8 bases. Germline V gene sequence: CDR1 MNHNY, CDR2 SVGAGI (reference sequence). In DNA form, the CDR3 reads TGTGCCAGCAGTCTGCTTATCTCCTACGAGCAGTACTTC. Its translation: CASSLLISYEQYF.

CDR3 residues: CASSLAKFNEKLFF. In DNA form, the CDR3 reads TGTGCCAGCAGTTTAGCCAAGTTTAATGAAAAACTGTTTTTT. This chain uses TRBV27 with TRBJ1-4; no clear D. The V and J ends lost 2 bases and 4 bases respectively, with 8 bases between them. The CDR3 covers 14 residues. Germline assignment: CDR1 MNHEY and CDR2 SMNVEV (reference sequence).

The chain joins TRBV28 to TRBJ2-1, with 12 bases fitting TRBD1. The CDR3 consists of 15 residues. With 4 bases clipped from V and 9 bases from J, the junction kept 7 bases outside the gene matches. In germline, CDR1 is MDHEN, CDR2 SYDVKM. The DNA for the CDR3 is TGTGCCAGCAGTTCTCCGGGACAGGGGGCTCTTGAGCAGTTCTTC. Protein: CASSSPGQGALEQFF.

The J gene is TRBJ2-5, the V gene TRBV11-3; maybe TRBD1 (6 bases). Trimming shortened V by 5 bases and J by 4 bases, and 8 bases separated the two germline ends. Germline CDR1 is SGHNT and CDR2 is YENEEA. The CDR3 is made up of 12 amino acids. CDR3 sequence reads: CASSMDRETQYF. The CDR3 DNA is TGTGCCAGCAGCATGGACAGAGAGACCCAGTACTTC.